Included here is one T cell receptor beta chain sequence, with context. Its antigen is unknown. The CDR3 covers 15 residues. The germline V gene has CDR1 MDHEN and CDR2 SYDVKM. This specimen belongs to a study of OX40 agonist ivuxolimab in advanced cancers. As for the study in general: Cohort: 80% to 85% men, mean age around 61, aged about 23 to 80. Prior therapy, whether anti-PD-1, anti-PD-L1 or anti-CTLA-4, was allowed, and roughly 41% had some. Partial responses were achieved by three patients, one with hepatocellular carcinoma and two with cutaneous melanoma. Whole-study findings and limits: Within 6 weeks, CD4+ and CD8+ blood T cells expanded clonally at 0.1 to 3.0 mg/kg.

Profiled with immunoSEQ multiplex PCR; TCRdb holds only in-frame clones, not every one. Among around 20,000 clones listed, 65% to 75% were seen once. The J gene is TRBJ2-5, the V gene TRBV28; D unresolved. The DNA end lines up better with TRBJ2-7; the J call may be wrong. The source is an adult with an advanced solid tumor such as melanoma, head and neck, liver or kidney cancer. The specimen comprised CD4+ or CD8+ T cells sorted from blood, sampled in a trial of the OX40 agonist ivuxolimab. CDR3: CASSLNPDGTYEQYF. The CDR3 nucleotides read TGTGCCAGCAGCCTTAACCCCGACGGAACCTACGAGCAGTACTTC.